One sample yielded the 23 T cell receptor beta chains listed below, sequenced in a study of technical replicates of blood from several donors. Profiled with immunoSEQ multiplex PCR; TCRdb holds only in-frame clones, not every one. The repertoire holds 60,000 to 90,000 clones, approximately 96% seen once, with approximately 0.18% in the top ten. Sequencing was carried out using T cells isolated from PBMCs. These receptors were obtained from a human donor in good health.

The gene calls are TRBV27 and TRBJ1-2, with D maybe TRBD1 (6 bases). Trimming removed 5 bases at V and 3 bases at J, with 19 bases between. The CDR3 contains 16 residues. Germline V CDR1 and CDR2: MNHEY, SMNVEV (reference sequence). The CDR3 reads CASSPGAGGAYYGYTF. In DNA form, the CDR3 reads TGTGCCAGCAGTCCGGGGGCGGGGGGCGCCTACTATGGCTACACCTTC.

The chain uses TRBV10-1 and TRBJ2-3, with D hard to call. Per germline, CDR1 WNHNN and CDR2 SYGVQD (reference sequence). Trimming took 3 bases from V and 2 from J, leaving 6 bases between them. The CDR3 runs 13 residues. The CDR3 spells CASSDGVTDTQYF. In nucleotides, the CDR3 is TGCGCCAGCAGTGACGGAGTCACAGATACGCAGTATTTT.

The V gene is TRBV6-6, the J gene TRBJ2-2; D not resolved. The V gene lost 1 base and the J gene lost 1 base, with 7 bases spanning the gap. The CDR3 extends over 15 amino acids. The V gene's germline CDR1 is MNHNY and CDR2 SVGAGI (reference sequence). Here the CDR3 reads CASSYFAQNTGELFF. In DNA form, the CDR3 reads TGTGCCAGCAGTTACTTTGCGCAGAACACCGGGGAGCTGTTTTTT.

The chain recombines TRBV2 with TRBJ2-1, with D tentatively TRBD2 (5 bases). Germline V gene sequence: CDR1 SNHLY, CDR2 FYNNEI. There are 14 residues in the CDR3. Deletions cut 3 bases from V and 2 bases from J, with 8 bases between. CDR3 region: CASSDIATYNEQFF. CDR3 bases: TGTGCCAGCAGTGATATAGCGACCTACAATGAGCAGTTCTTC. The full variable domain, rest sourced from reference TRBV2 and TRBJ2-1, is EPEVTQTPSHQVTQMGQEVILRCVPISNHLYFYWYRQILGQKVEFLVSFYNNEISEKSEIFDDQFSVERPDGSNFTLKIRSTKLEDSAMYFCASSDIATYNEQFFGPGTRLTVL.

The CDR3, as DNA: TGTGCCAGCAGCCCGACTAGTCCGTACACAGATACGCAGTATTTT. Its protein product is CASSPTSPYTDTQYF. The chain combines TRBV7-6 with TRBJ2-3, with D perhaps matching TRBD2 (6 bases). The CDR3 covers 15 residues. Between the trimmed V and J ends, which lost 5 bases and 2 bases, there was a span of 14 bases. Germline V lookup: CDR1 SGHVS, CDR2 FNYEAQ.

This clone was observed once. The chain combines TRBV10-3 with TRBJ2-1, with TRBD1 identical over 10 bases. The J segment lost 7 bases and the V segment lost 4 bases, leaving 7 bases of the junction unmatched. This CDR3 is 15 amino acids long. Per germline, CDR1 ENHRY and CDR2 SYGVKD. The CDR3 is CAISAPGTGVNEQFF. Written as DNA, the CDR3 is TGTGCCATCAGTGCGCCCGGGACAGGGGTAAATGAGCAGTTCTTC.

The chain uses TRBV9 and TRBJ2-2; no definite D call. The CDR3 consists of 15 residues. Trimming stripped 0 bases from V and 2 bases from J, with 8 bases between. Germline V gene sequence: CDR1 SGDLS, CDR2 YYNGEE. The CDR3 DNA sequence: TGTGCCAGCAGCGTAGCTCTACCAAACACCGGGGAGCTGTTTTTT. Amino acid sequence: CASSVALPNTGELFF.

The chain couples TRBV5-6 to TRBJ1-2; D remains unclear. The ends were cut back, 4 bases at V and 8 bases at J, with 21 bases in the middle. Germline V gene data show CDR1 as SGHDT and CDR2 as YYEEEE. This CDR3 has 15 residues. Here the CDR3 reads CASSRADLFSGGYTF. The CDR3 DNA follows: TGTGCCAGCAGCCGGGCGGACCTATTCTCGGGAGGCTACACCTTC.

The CDR3 nucleotides are TGTGCCAGCAGTTTAACAGGGGGATTCTACGAGCAGTACTTC. It encodes CASSLTGGFYEQYF. J is TRBJ2-7 and V is TRBV27; 8 positions match TRBD1. The CDR3 has 14 residues. Looked up from germline, CDR1 is MNHEY and CDR2 is SMNVEV (reference sequence). V lost 2 bases to trimming and J lost 3 bases; unmatched junction nucleotides: 3.

The chain joins TRBV9 to TRBJ2-6; 10 bases agree with TRBD1. The CDR3 runs 17 residues. The V gene end was trimmed by 0 bases and the J gene end by 2 bases; junction bases not matched to a gene: 2. Looked up from germline, CDR1 is SGDLS and CDR2 is YYNGEE. The DNA for the CDR3 is TGTGCCAGCAGCGTAGGACAGGGGGCGACTGGGGCCAACGTCCTGACTTTC. It yields the protein CASSVGQGATGANVLTF.

This chain links TRBV5-1 with TRBJ2-7; D may be TRBD1 (6 bases). V dropped 8 bases and J dropped 12 bases, with 15 bases sitting between them. Germline CDR1 is SGHRS and CDR2 is YFSETQ. The CDR3 length is 10 residues. CDR3 sequence: CARESGDVYF. The DNA of the CDR3 is TGCGCCAGAGAATCAGGGGATGTGTACTTC.

The chain joins TRBV15 to TRBJ1-5; D remains ambiguous. The V end was cut by 1 base, the J end by 2 bases, with 12 bases between. From germline, CDR1 is LNHNV and CDR2 YYDKDF (reference sequence). There are 16 residues in the CDR3. The CDR3 DNA is TGTGCCACCAGCAGAGGAGGGAATAGGGGCAATCAGCCCCAGCATTTT. Its protein product is CATSRGGNRGNQPQHF.

This CDR3 is CASSLVGGAGANVLTF. CDR3 sequence (DNA): TGTGCCAGCAGCTTGGTGGGGGGAGCTGGGGCCAACGTCCTGACTTTC. The chain has TRBV5-4 and TRBJ2-6; tentative D call: TRBD2 (6 bases). The V end was cut by 0 bases, the J end by 2 bases, with 9 bases between. The CDR3 sequence is 16 residues long. Germline V gene sequence: CDR1 SGHNT, CDR2 YYREEE (reference sequence).

The genes are TRBV6-6 and TRBJ2-7; 10 bases are a match to TRBD1. Germline V gene lookup returns CDR1 MNHNY and CDR2 SVGAGI (reference sequence). The CDR3 is 16 amino acids. V lost 5 bases and J lost 9; bases outside the gene matches: 16. CDR3 amino acids: CASSPPSGTGVVMQYF. The CDR3 DNA reads as TGTGCCAGCAGTCCGCCTTCCGGGACAGGGGTTGTGATGCAGTACTTC.

The chain joins TRBV19 to TRBJ2-2, with TRBD2 matching 9 bases. Germline loops: CDR1 LNHDA, CDR2 SQIVND (reference sequence). This CDR3 spans 15 amino acids. V lost 6 bases and J lost 3; bases outside the gene matches: 5. CDR3 nucleotides: TGTGCCAGTAGCTGGACTAGCGCTGACACCGGGGAGCTGTTTTTT. The encoded protein is CASSWTSADTGELFF.

This sequence joins TRBV2 and TRBJ1-5; D uncertain. The CDR3 runs to 14 residues. Between the trimmed V and J ends, which lost 3 bases and 6 bases, there was a span of 12 bases. Germline CDR1 and CDR2: SNHLY and FYNNEI. The CDR3 DNA follows: TGTGCCAGCAGTGAGGTGGCGGGCAGTCAGCCCCAGCATTTT. Protein sequence: CASSEVAGSQPQHF.

The chain employs TRBV28 and TRBJ1-1, with a weak D call TRBD1 (6 bases). Germline values: CDR1 MDHEN, CDR2 SYDVKM. The CDR3 loop spans 15 amino acids. Trimming took off 5 bases at V and 4 bases at J, with 17 bases between the two ends. CDR3 sequence reads: CASSLRGLQGTEAFF. The CDR3 DNA reads TGTGCCAGCAGTCTAAGGGGCCTACAGGGCACTGAAGCTTTCTTT.

The chain has TRBV6-5 and TRBJ1-5; a possible D gene is TRBD1 (6 bases). This CDR3 comprises 14 residues. V was clipped by 6 bases and J by 3 bases, with 12 bases between them. Germline loops: CDR1 MNHEY, CDR2 SVGAGI. The CDR3 DNA is TGTGCCAGCAGCCGTGACAGGATCAATCAGCCCCAGCATTTT. Protein sequence: CASSRDRINQPQHF.

The gene calls are TRBV9 and TRBJ1-1; D possibly corresponds to TRBD1 (5 bases). The CDR3 is 14 amino acids. V shed 3 bases and J shed 5 bases, with 14 bases lying between them. Germline V CDR1 and CDR2: SGDLS, YYNGEE. CDR3 protein: CASSANPRGTEAFF. For the CDR3, the DNA is TGTGCCAGCAGCGCAAACCCTCGGGGGACTGAAGCTTTCTTT. Looking up the rest from reference TRBV9 and TRBJ1-1 gives the full variable domain: DSGVTQTPKHLITATGQRVTLRCSPRSGDLSVYWYQQSLDQGLQFLIQYYNGEERAKGNILERFSAQQFPDLHSELNLSSLELGDSALYFCASSANPRGTEAFFGQGTRLTVV.

V and J are TRBV5-1 and TRBJ1-4, with D perhaps matching TRBD1 (6 bases). The CDR3 totals 14 residues. Germline loops: CDR1 SGHRS, CDR2 YFSETQ. The V gene lost 2 bases and the J gene lost 8 bases, with 13 bases spanning the gap. The CDR3 spells CASSFSGTSEKLFF. CDR3 DNA: TGCGCCAGCAGCTTTTCCGGGACAAGCGAAAAACTGTTTTTT.

This clone was counted a single time. In DNA, the CDR3 is TGTGCCAGCAGTTACTTAGGGGGAAGAGGCGAGCAGTACTTC. Protein: CASSYLGGRGEQYF. This sequence joins TRBV6-5 and TRBJ2-7; D possibly corresponds to TRBD1 (6 bases). Trimming shortened V by 1 base and J by 6 bases, and 13 bases separated the two germline ends. The CDR3 has 14 amino acids. The V gene's germline CDR1 is MNHEY and CDR2 SVGAGI.

The chain couples TRBV27 to TRBJ1-5, with 7 bases identical to TRBD1. This CDR3 comprises 15 residues. Germline-derived CDR1 and CDR2 are MNHEY and SMNVEV (reference sequence). J gave up 4 bases and V 8 bases, and 11 bases lay outside the gene matches. CDR3 amino acids: CASALRQGLNQPQHF. CDR3 in DNA: TGTGCCAGCGCCCTTAGACAGGGCCTAAATCAGCCCCAGCATTTT.

In its sample, this clone was seen once. The V call is TRBV2, the J call TRBJ2-3, with TRBD2 matching over 8 bases. The CDR3 runs 14 residues. The germline gives CDR1 SNHLY, CDR2 FYNNEI. The junction had 7 bases not matched to a gene; V was cut back by 6 bases and J by 5 bases. The CDR3 DNA sequence: TGTGCCAGCAGCCCGGGACTAGGCTTAGATACGCAGTATTTT. It translates to CASSPGLGLDTQYF.